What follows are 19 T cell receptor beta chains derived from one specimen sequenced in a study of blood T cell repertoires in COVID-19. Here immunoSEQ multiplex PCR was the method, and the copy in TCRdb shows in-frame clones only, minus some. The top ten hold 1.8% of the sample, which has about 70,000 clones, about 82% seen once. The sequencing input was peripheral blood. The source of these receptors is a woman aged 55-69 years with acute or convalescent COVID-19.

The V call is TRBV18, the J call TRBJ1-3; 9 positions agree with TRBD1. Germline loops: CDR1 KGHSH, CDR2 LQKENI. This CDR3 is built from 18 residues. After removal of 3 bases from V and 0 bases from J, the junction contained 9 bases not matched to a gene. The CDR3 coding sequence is TGTGCCAGCTCACCCTTGGGACAGGGTCCTAGCTCTGGAAACACCATATATTTT. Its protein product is CASSPLGQGPSSGNTIYF.

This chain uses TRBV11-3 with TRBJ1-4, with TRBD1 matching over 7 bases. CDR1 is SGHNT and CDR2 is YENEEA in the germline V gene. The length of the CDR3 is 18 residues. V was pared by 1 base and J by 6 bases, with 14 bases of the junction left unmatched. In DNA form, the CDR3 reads TGTGCCAGCAGCTTAGCGCCCCCGGACAGGAATGAATATGAAAAACTGTTTTTT. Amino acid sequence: CASSLAPPDRNEYEKLFF. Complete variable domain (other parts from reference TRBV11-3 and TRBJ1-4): EAGVVQSPRYKIIEKKQPVAFWCNPISGHNTLYWYLQNLGQGPELLIRYENEEAVDDSQLPKDRFSAERLKGVDSTLKIQPAELGDSAVYLCASSLAPPDRNEYEKLFFGSGTQLSVL.

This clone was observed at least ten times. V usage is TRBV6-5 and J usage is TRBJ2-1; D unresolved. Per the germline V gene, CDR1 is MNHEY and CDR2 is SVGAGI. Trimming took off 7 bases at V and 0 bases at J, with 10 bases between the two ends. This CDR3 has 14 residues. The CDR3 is CASKPESSYNEQFF. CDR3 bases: TGTGCCAGCAAACCGGAGAGCTCCTACAATGAGCAGTTCTTC.

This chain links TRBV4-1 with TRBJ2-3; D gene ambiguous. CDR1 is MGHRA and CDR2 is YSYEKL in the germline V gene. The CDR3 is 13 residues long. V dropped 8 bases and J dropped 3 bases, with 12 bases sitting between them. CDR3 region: CASAPQVTDTQYF. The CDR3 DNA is TGCGCCAGCGCACCGCAGGTTACAGATACGCAGTATTTT.

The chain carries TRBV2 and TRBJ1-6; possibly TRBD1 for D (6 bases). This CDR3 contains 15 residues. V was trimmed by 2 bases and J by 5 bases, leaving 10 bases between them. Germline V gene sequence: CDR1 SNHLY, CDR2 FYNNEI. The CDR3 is CASSETGNDNSPLHF. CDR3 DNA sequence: TGTGCCAGCAGTGAAACAGGGAATGATAATTCACCCCTCCACTTT. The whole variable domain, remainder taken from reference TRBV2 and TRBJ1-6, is EPEVTQTPSHQVTQMGQEVILRCVPISNHLYFYWYRQILGQKVEFLVSFYNNEISEKSEIFDDQFSVERPDGSNFTLKIRSTKLEDSAMYFCASSETGNDNSPLHFGNGTRLTVT.

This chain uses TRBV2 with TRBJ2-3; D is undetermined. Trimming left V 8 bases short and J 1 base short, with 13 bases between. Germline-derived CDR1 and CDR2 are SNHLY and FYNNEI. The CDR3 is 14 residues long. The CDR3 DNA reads TGTGCCAGCCGCGATCTGAGAGGCACAGATACGCAGTATTTT. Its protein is CASRDLRGTDTQYF.

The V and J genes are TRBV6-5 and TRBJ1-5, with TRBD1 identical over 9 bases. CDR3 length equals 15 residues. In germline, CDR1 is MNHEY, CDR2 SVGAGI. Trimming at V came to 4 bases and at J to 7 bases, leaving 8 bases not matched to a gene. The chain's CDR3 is CASSSGTGYEQPQHF. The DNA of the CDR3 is TGTGCCAGCAGTTCCGGGACAGGGTACGAACAGCCCCAGCATTTT.

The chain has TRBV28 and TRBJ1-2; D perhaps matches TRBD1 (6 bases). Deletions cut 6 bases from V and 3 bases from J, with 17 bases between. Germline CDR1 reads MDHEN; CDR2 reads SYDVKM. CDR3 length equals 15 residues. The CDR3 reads CASSTTGRSDYGYTF. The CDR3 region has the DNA TGTGCCAGCAGCACAACAGGGCGGTCGGACTATGGCTACACCTTC.

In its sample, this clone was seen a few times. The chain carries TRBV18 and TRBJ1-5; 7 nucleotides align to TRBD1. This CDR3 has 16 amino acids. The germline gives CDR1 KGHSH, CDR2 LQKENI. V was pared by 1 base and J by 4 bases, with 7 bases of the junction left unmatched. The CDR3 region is CASSPRVQGSNQPQHF. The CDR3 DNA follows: TGTGCCAGCTCACCACGTGTACAGGGGTCAAATCAGCCCCAGCATTTT.

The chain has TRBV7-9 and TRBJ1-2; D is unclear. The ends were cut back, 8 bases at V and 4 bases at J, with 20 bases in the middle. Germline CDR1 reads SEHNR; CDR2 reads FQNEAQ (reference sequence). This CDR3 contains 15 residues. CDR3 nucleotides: TGTGCCAGCGGCAGCGAGGCCCGCCACCTCTATGGCTACACCTTC. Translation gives CASGSEARHLYGYTF.

The CDR3 sequence: CASSPPSGTANNEQFF. The CDR3 coding sequence is TGTGCCAGCTCACCACCTTCCGGGACAGCGAACAATGAGCAGTTCTTC. The chain is built from TRBV18 and TRBJ2-1, with 7 bases matching TRBD1. CDR3 length: 16 amino acids. J gave up 5 bases and V 0 bases, and 7 bases lay outside the gene matches. CDR1 and CDR2 (germline): KGHSH, LQKENI.

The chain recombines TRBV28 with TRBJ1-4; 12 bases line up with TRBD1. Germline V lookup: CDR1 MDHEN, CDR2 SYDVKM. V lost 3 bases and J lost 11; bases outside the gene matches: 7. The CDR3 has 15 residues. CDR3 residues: CASSFRDRGRVKLFF. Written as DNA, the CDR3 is TGTGCCAGCAGTTTCCGGGACAGGGGGCGTGTGAAACTGTTTTTT.

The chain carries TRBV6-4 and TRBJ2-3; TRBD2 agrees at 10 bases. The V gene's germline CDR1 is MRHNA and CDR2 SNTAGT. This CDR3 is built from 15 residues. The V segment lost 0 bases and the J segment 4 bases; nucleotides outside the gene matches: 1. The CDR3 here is CASSDSLAGPDTQYF. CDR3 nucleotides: TGTGCCAGCAGTGACTCACTAGCGGGGCCAGATACGCAGTATTTT.

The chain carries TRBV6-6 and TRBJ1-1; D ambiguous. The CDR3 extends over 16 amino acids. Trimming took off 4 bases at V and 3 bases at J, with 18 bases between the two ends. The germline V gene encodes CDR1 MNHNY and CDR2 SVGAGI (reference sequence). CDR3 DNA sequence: TGTGCCAGCAGTTCCGCGGGCCTTCAAAGGGACACTGAAGCTTTCTTT. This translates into CASSSAGLQRDTEAFF.

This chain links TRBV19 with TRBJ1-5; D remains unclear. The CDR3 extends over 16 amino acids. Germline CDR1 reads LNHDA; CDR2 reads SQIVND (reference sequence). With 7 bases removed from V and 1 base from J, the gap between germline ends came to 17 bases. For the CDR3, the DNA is TGTGCCAGTAATGATCGACTCTTAGGAAGCAATCAGCCCCAGCATTTT. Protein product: CASNDRLLGSNQPQHF.

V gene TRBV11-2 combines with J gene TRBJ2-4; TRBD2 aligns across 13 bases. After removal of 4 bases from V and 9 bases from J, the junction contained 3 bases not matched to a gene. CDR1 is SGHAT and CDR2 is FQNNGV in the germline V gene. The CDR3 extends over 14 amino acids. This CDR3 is CASSSRLAGGIQYF. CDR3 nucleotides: TGTGCCAGCAGCTCCCGACTAGCGGGGGGCATTCAGTACTTC.

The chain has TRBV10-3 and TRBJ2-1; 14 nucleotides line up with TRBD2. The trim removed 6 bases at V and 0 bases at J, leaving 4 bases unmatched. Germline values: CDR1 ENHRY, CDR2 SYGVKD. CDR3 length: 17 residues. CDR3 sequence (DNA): TGTGCCATCAGGGGGACTAGCGGGAGTAGCTCCTACAATGAGCAGTTCTTC. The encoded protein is CAIRGTSGSSSYNEQFF.

This chain's CDR3 is CSGSGVSTDTQYF. For the CDR3, the DNA is TGCAGCGGGTCAGGGGTGAGCACAGATACGCAGTATTTT. The chain is built from TRBV29-1 and TRBJ2-3, with D perhaps TRBD1 (6 bases). V lost 7 bases and J lost 0, with 11 bases in between. CDR1 is SQVTM, CDR2 ANQGSEA, per germline. The CDR3 contains 13 residues.

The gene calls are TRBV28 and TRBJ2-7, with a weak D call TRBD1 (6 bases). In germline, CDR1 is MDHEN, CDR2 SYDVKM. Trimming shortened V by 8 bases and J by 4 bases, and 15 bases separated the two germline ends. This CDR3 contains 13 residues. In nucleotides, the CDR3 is TGTGCCAGCGTGAGGGGGTCTTCTTACGAGCAGTACTTC. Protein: CASVRGSSYEQYF.